This record looks at one T cell receptor (beta chain) sequence and its context. Its specific antigen is unknown. Base qualities are not at hand, and no much larger clone is one base apart. Measured from the cysteine to the phenylalanine, the CDR3 is 16 residues long. The kept DNA is CDR3 alone, 48 bases in frame from the first base. The germline V gene sets CDR1 to WSHSY and CDR2 to SAAADI. Trimming accounts for 6 bases at V and 2 bases at J, while the number of junction bases matched to no gene is 10. This sample stems from a study of blood T cell repertoires in COVID-19 (TCRdb year 2020). General notes on the study: The collaborator samples originated in the United States, Italy and Spain and spanned the acute and convalescent phases of COVID-19. A de-identified subject ID, COVID-19 status, age in years and sex were almost always included in the sample metadata. The material from the prospective study consisted of cDNA or gDNA derived from T cells, B-cell-depleted T cells, or PBMCs. The dataset comprised deeply sampled blood TCRbeta repertoires from subjects exposed to, actively infected with, or recovered from COVID-19. The samples were drawn from the first 160 participants of the ongoing ImmuneRACE study and from 1,254 subjects provided by 6 global collaborators. HLA class I and class II types, where available, came from metadata supplied by the sample provider rather than from assay-based typing. A freely available public database, intended as a resource for researchers studying the immune response to SARS-CoV-2, is where the repertoires were released.

The collaborating institutions used their own protocols to collect whole blood in K2EDTA tubes. For TCRbeta analysis, collaborators shipped samples as frozen whole blood, isolated PBMCs, or DNA extracted from either of those sample types. The immunoSEQ Assay, a bias-controlled multiplex PCR, was used to amplify TCRbeta CDR3 regions from genomic DNA. Turning to the authors' computational methods: Within the assay, amplification of reference gene primers was used to estimate how many nucleated cells each sample contained. Sequence reads were collapsed and filtered to measure the absolute abundance of every unique TCRbeta CDR3 rearrangement. For each sample, productive Simpson clonality was calculated as the square root of Simpson's diversity index across productive rearrangements. TCRdb stores this immuneACCESS table with in-frame sequences only. Part of the clones is absent; in the studies checked, under half of the shortfall reflects unresolved V genes, and no reason is known for the rest. V, J and clone size are those of that table, while D and trimming were read from the DNA. The sample records tens of thousands of clones, roughly 87% of which are singletons. Around 6.3% of the sample goes to the ten largest clones.

Beyond this particular receptor, the publication reports: The quantity of clinical and demographic metadata differed by source and by participant and was supplied without curation.

The TCR was taken from a woman in her 50s with acute or convalescent COVID-19. What was sequenced was peripheral blood. The chain is assembled from TRBV10-2 and TRBJ2-5; 9 central bases correspond to TRBD1. The CDR3 in this case is CASRTGQGGQQETQYF. The DNA sequence is TGCGCCAGCAGAACGGGACAGGGAGGTCAGCAAGAGACCCAGTACTTC.